The T cell receptor (beta chain) under discussion was sequenced for a study of neurological immune-mediated disorders. Study-level points and caveats: Among expanded clones, no CDR3 amino acid sequences were shared across subjects, a pattern suggesting private repertoires in all groups. The study found the most TCR clonal expansion in HTLV-1-associated myelopathy and the least in multiple sclerosis, below healthy controls.

The authors made cDNA by 5'RACE with 10-nucleotide random UMIs. TCRdb processed the 5' RACE reads anew with MiXCR; each CDR3 protein has one entry. The data show 78,000 or so distinct CDR3 sequences, 5% to 6% seen once. This clonotype showed up many times. Antigen unknown. The source is a woman in her twenties or thirties with multiple sclerosis. Sequencing input: PBMCs.

The CDR3 protein is CASSLEPGGAYEQYF. DNA for the CDR3: TGTGCCAGCAGCTTAGAGCCAGGGGGCGCGTACGAGCAGTACTTC. V usage is TRBV7-2 and J usage is TRBJ2-7; 8 bases fit TRBD1. The length of the CDR3 is 15 residues. CDR1 is SGHTA and CDR2 is FQGNSA in the germline V gene. With V trimmed by 1 base and J by 4 bases, 6 bases remained unmatched.